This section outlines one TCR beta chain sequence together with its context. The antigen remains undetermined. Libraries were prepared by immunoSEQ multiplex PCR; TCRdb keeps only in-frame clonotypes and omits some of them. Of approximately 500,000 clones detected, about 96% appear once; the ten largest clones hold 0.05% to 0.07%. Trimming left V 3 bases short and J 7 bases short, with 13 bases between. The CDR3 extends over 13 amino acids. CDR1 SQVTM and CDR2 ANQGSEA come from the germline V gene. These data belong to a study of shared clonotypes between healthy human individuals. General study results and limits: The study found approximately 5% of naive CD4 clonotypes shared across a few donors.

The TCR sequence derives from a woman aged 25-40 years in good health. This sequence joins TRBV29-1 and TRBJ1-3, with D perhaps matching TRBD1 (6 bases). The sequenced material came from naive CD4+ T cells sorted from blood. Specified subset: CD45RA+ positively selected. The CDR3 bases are TGCAGCGTTGAGAGACAGGAGGGGAACACCATATATTTT. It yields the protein CSVERQEGNTIYF.